The 15 T cell receptor beta chains in this list originate from one sample, sequenced in a study of early T cells in non-severe SARS-CoV-2 infection. TCRdb reanalysed the 5' RACE reads using MiXCR and keeps one entry per CDR3 protein. The sample contains 50,000 or so distinct CDR3 sequences, under 15% of which appear only once. Source material: whole blood. The source of these receptors is an adult who was a healthcare worker with PCR-confirmed SARS-CoV-2 infection or an uninfected control (not recorded which).

Many counts were recorded for this clonotype. V usage is TRBV4-2 and J usage is TRBJ2-7; D is ambiguous. Trimming took off 4 bases at V and 0 bases at J, with 13 bases between the two ends. The CDR3 totals 15 residues. Germline CDR1 LGHNA, CDR2 YNFKEQ. The CDR3 bases are TGTGCCAGCAGCCCCGAGAGAGGAAGCTCCTACGAGCAGTACTTC. Amino acids: CASSPERGSSYEQYF.

This clonotype was recorded a few times. This chain links TRBV28 with TRBJ1-6, with D possibly matching TRBD1 (5 bases). The CDR3 is 14 amino acids. CDR1 is MDHEN and CDR2 is SYDVKM in the germline V gene. V gave up 6 bases and J gave up 9 bases, with 15 bases separating them. CDR3 protein: CASRPDRVRSPLHF. CDR3 DNA sequence: TGTGCCAGCAGACCCGACAGAGTACGTTCACCCCTCCACTTT.

This clonotype has more than one count but fewer than ten. The V and J genes are TRBV11-2 and TRBJ1-1, with D unresolved. Germline V lookup: CDR1 SGHAT, CDR2 FQNNGV. This CDR3 is built from 13 residues. Trimming removed 1 base at V and 5 bases at J, with 8 bases between. The CDR3: CASSLGVLTEAFF. CDR3 bases: TGTGCCAGCAGCTTAGGGGTTCTGACTGAAGCTTTCTTT.

The chain joins TRBV5-1 to TRBJ2-3, with D possibly TRBD2 on 7 matching bases. This CDR3 comprises 16 residues. Germline V gene sequence: CDR1 SGHRS, CDR2 YFSETQ. Trimming took off 7 bases at V and 1 base at J, with 19 bases between the two ends. The chain's CDR3 is CASCPRGEGRTDTQYF. The CDR3 DNA is TGCGCCAGCTGCCCGAGGGGGGAGGGCCGCACAGATACGCAGTATTTT.

The table lists this clonotype with many counts. V and J are TRBV5-1 and TRBJ1-1; D uncertain. Between the trimmed V and J ends, which lost 2 bases and 4 bases, there was a span of 18 bases. The CDR3 is made up of 16 amino acids. In germline, CDR1 is SGHRS, CDR2 YFSETQ. In DNA form, the CDR3 reads TGCGCCAGCAGCTTAGGCATTGATAGTCTGGGCACTGAAGCTTTCTTT. As protein: CASSLGIDSLGTEAFF.

This chain joins TRBV29-1 and TRBJ2-1; D gene uncertain. This CDR3 is 14 amino acids long. Per the germline V gene, CDR1 is SQVTM and CDR2 is ANQGSEA. Trimming removed 3 bases at V and 0 bases at J, with 9 bases between. In DNA, the CDR3 is TGCAGCGTTGAGAGCAGGAGCTCCTACAATGAGCAGTTCTTC. Translated, it gives CSVESRSSYNEQFF.

The chain has TRBV5-1 and TRBJ1-4; D gene ambiguous. Germline lookup yields CDR1 SGHRS and CDR2 YFSETQ. V was clipped by 5 bases and J by 4 bases, with 9 bases between them. The CDR3 is made up of 13 amino acids. The CDR3 DNA reads TGCGCCAGCAGAAGAAGCGATAATGAAAAACTGTTTTTT. It translates to CASRRSDNEKLFF. Full variable domain (outside the CDR3, taken from reference TRBV5-1 and TRBJ1-4): KAGVTQTPRYLIKTRGQQVTLSCSPISGHRSVSWYQQTPGQGLQFLFEYFSETQRNKGNFPGRFSGRQFSNSRSEMNVSTLELGDSALYLCASRRSDNEKLFFGSGTQLSVL.

This clonotype occurred many times. The genes are TRBV7-2 and TRBJ2-1; 10 positions agree with TRBD2. This CDR3 comprises 15 residues. Losses at the gene ends were 5 bases for V and 6 bases for J; bases not matched to a gene: 7. From germline, CDR1 is SGHTA and CDR2 FQGNSA. CDR3 region: CASSPTSGIGNEQFF. CDR3 in DNA: TGTGCCAGCAGCCCTACTAGCGGGATAGGCAATGAGCAGTTCTTC.

The sample holds many counts of this clonotype. The chain links TRBV7-2 to TRBJ1-4, with unresolved D. The germline V gene encodes CDR1 SGHTA and CDR2 FQGNSA. The CDR3 is 15 amino acids. V was trimmed by 4 bases and J by 10 bases, leaving 19 bases between them. CDR3: CASSSPSLSYGKLFF. As DNA, the CDR3 is TGTGCCAGCAGCTCCCCCAGCCTTTCCTATGGAAAACTGTTTTTT.

This clonotype was picked up a small number of times. The chain carries TRBV20-1 and TRBJ2-1; the match to TRBD1 covers 9 bases. V dropped 3 bases and J dropped 0; count of bases not matched to a gene: 12. The CDR3 loop spans 18 amino acids. The V gene's germline CDR1 is DFQATT and CDR2 SNEGSKA (reference sequence). CDR3 coding DNA: TGCAGTGCTAGCCCCCGGGACAGGGTAGTTTCCTCCTACAATGAGCAGTTCTTC. This sequence encodes CSASPRDRVVSSYNEQFF.

The chain is built from TRBV7-3 and TRBJ2-5; possibly TRBD2 for D (6 bases). V lost 2 bases, J lost 5 bases, and 9 bases lay in between. Germline CDR1 is SGHTA and CDR2 is FQGTGA. The CDR3 totals 13 residues. The CDR3 sequence: CASSLRAGETQYF. In nucleotides, the CDR3 is TGTGCCAGCAGCTTACGCGCGGGGGAGACCCAGTACTTC.

V is TRBV7-3 and J is TRBJ2-2; D not certain. In germline, CDR1 is SGHTA, CDR2 FQGTGA. The CDR3 consists of 15 residues. V was pared by 1 base and J by 2 bases, with 8 bases between. The CDR3 loop reads CASSLSSLNTGELFF. CDR3 nucleotide sequence: TGTGCCAGCAGCTTAAGTTCCCTAAACACCGGGGAGCTGTTTTTT.

This chain joins TRBV4-1 and TRBJ1-4; D unclear. The V end lost 4 bases, the J end lost 3 bases, and 21 bases lay between the germline ends. Per the germline V gene, CDR1 is MGHRA and CDR2 is YSYEKL. This CDR3 is built from 18 residues. The CDR3 loop reads CASSLLAYRVYSNEKLFF. The CDR3 DNA reads as TGCGCCAGCAGCCTGCTGGCCTACCGGGTTTATTCTAATGAAAAACTGTTTTTT.

This clonotype was counted at least ten times. The V call is TRBV6-2 or TRBV6-3, the J call TRBJ1-1; D ambiguous. The V end was cut by 4 bases, the J end by 3 bases, with 12 bases between. Germline CDR1 and CDR2: MNHEY and SVGEGT. This CDR3 comprises 14 residues. For the CDR3, the DNA is TGTGCCAGCAGTTCCTTCCGGGTCCACACTGAAGCTTTCTTT. It translates to CASSSFRVHTEAFF.

Many counts were recorded for this clonotype. This chain joins TRBV28 and TRBJ2-6; TRBD2 matches at 9 bases. With V trimmed by 7 bases and J by 5 bases, 15 bases remained unmatched. This CDR3 region has 18 residues. Germline loops: CDR1 MDHEN, CDR2 SYDVKM. The CDR3 here is CASTSTGLAFLRANVLTF. Here the CDR3 DNA reads TGTGCCAGCACCTCAACGGGACTAGCCTTTTTGAGGGCCAACGTCCTGACTTTC.